What follows are 29 T cell receptor beta chains derived from one specimen sequenced in a study of T cells after yellow fever vaccination. TCRdb analysed the 5' RACE reads with MiXCR anew, one entry per CDR3 protein. The table records 250,000 to 400,000 distinct CDR3 sequences, 3.5% to 5% of them present only once. The specimen comprised PBMCs, sampled 15 days after the yellow fever booster vaccination. The receptors stem from a man aged 18-30 years who received the YFV17D yellow fever vaccine.

This clonotype was observed at least ten times. V and J are TRBV7-3 and TRBJ2-1; a weak D match, TRBD1 (5 bases). The V and J ends lost 2 bases and 3 bases respectively, with 11 bases between them. This CDR3 spans 15 amino acids. Germline V gene sequence: CDR1 SGHTA, CDR2 FQGTGA. CDR3 nucleotide sequence: TGTGCCAGCAGCTTACAGGGTTTCTACTACAATGAGCAGTTCTTC. Its translation is CASSLQGFYYNEQFF.

This clonotype has at least ten counts. The chain carries TRBV12-3 or TRBV12-4 and TRBJ1-4; D is possibly TRBD1 (6 bases). Trimming removed 2 bases at V and 8 bases at J, with 12 bases between. The CDR3 extends over 14 amino acids. CDR3 amino acids: CASSLQGFVEKLFF. In nucleotides, the CDR3 is TGTGCCAGCAGTTTACAGGGGTTTGTAGAAAAACTGTTTTTT.

This clonotype has just a few counts. This sequence joins TRBV7-3 and TRBJ1-5; D gene ambiguous. CDR1 SGHTA and CDR2 FQGTGA come from the germline V gene. The V end lost 5 bases, the J end lost 5 bases, and 10 bases lay between the germline ends. The CDR3 spans 13 residues. This chain's CDR3 is CASSLREDQPQHF. The CDR3 bases are TGTGCCAGCAGCCTCCGGGAAGATCAGCCCCAGCATTTT.

This chain connects TRBV4-3 to TRBJ2-4; 7 bases map to TRBD2. Per the germline V gene, CDR1 is LGHNA and CDR2 is YSLEER. After removal of 0 bases from V and 6 bases from J, the junction contained 11 bases not matched to a gene. The CDR3 totals 17 residues. The CDR3 sequence: CASSQDPPLAVSNIQYF. The CDR3 DNA reads as TGCGCCAGCAGCCAAGATCCCCCGCTAGCGGTCTCAAACATTCAGTACTTC.

This clonotype came up many times. The rearrangement joins TRBV20-1 to TRBJ1-6; D call uncertain. The germline gives CDR1 DFQATT, CDR2 SNEGSKA (reference sequence). The CDR3 is 12 amino acids. Trimming pared 1 base from V and 14 bases from J, leaving 12 bases between. CDR3 DNA sequence: TGCAGTGCTAGAGCCGTGGGGTTCACCCTCCACTTT. Its protein product is CSARAVGFTLHF.

This chain links TRBV5-4 with TRBJ1-2; D unresolved. This CDR3 is 13 amino acids long. Trimming left V 0 bases short and J 4 bases short, with 7 bases between. CDR1 is SGHNT and CDR2 is YYREEE in the germline V gene (reference sequence). In DNA, the CDR3 is TGTGCCAGCAGCTTGGAAGGGATCTATGGCTACACCTTC. This encodes CASSLEGIYGYTF.

In its sample, this clonotype was seen many times. The J gene is TRBJ1-6, the V gene TRBV20-1; D not certain. The V gene lost 2 bases and the J gene lost 6 bases, with 5 bases spanning the gap. The CDR3 contains 12 residues. The germline CDR1 and CDR2 sequences are DFQATT and SNEGSKA (reference sequence). CDR3 sequence: CSARKPNSPLHF. CDR3 in DNA: TGCAGTGCTAGAAAGCCTAATTCACCCCTCCACTTT.

The rearrangement uses TRBV3-1 and TRBJ1-1, with D possibly being TRBD1 (6 bases). The CDR3 runs to 14 residues. V lost 4 bases and J lost 0, with 9 bases in between. Germline V gives CDR1 LGHDT, CDR2 YNNKEL (reference sequence). The CDR3 sequence: CASSRRTVNTEAFF. The CDR3 DNA sequence: TGTGCCAGCAGCCGGAGGACAGTGAACACTGAAGCTTTCTTT. The complete variable domain, with remaining parts taken from reference TRBV3-1 and TRBJ1-1, reads DTAVSQTPKYLVTQMGNDKSIKCEQNLGHDTMYWYKQDSKKFLKIMFSYNNKELIINETVPNRFSPKSPDKAHLNLHINSLELGDSAVYFCASSRRTVNTEAFFGQGTRLTVV.

This clonotype was counted a few times. V usage is TRBV29-1 and J usage is TRBJ1-5; TRBD1 aligns across 11 bases. CDR1 SQVTM and CDR2 ANQGSEA come from the germline V gene. The CDR3 length is 14 residues. Trimming took 6 bases from V and 2 from J; bases not matched to a gene: 3. CDR3 nucleotide sequence: TGCAGCGTCTGGACAGGGGGCGGCAATCAGCCCCAGCATTTT. This translates into CSVWTGGGNQPQHF.

This clonotype came up many times. The gene calls are TRBV7-6 and TRBJ1-6; D gene ambiguous. This CDR3 is built from 13 residues. V gave up 6 bases and J gave up 4 bases, with 7 bases separating them. From germline, CDR1 is SGHVS and CDR2 FNYEAQ. CDR3 DNA: TGTGCCAGCAGGCCCGGATATAATTCACCCCTCCACTTT. Protein product: CASRPGYNSPLHF.

This clonotype was counted many times. Here the CDR3 DNA reads TGTGCCAGCAGTCCGTGGGACAGGGGCTTGAACACTGAAGCTTTCTTT. This encodes CASSPWDRGLNTEAFF. The genes are TRBV12-3 or TRBV12-4 and TRBJ1-1, with 10 bases fitting TRBD1. With V trimmed by 5 bases and J by 0 bases, 6 bases remained unmatched. The length of the CDR3 is 16 residues.

This clonotype was observed a few times. The V and J genes are TRBV12-3 or TRBV12-4 and TRBJ1-2, with D uncertain. CDR3 length: 15 amino acids. Between the trimmed V and J ends, which lost 3 bases and 4 bases, there was a span of 15 bases. The CDR3 reads CASSFGLGLIYGYTF. The CDR3 DNA reads TGTGCCAGCAGTTTCGGATTGGGCCTTATCTATGGCTACACCTTC.

This clonotype was picked up many times. The rearrangement links TRBV20-1 to TRBJ1-1; D possibly corresponds to TRBD1 (6 bases). Trimming pared 6 bases from V and 0 bases from J, leaving 11 bases between. CDR3 size: 13 residues. From germline, CDR1 is DFQATT and CDR2 SNEGSKA (reference sequence). CDR3 sequence reads: CSAPGDVNTEAFF. CDR3 DNA: TGCAGTGCGCCAGGGGATGTGAACACTGAAGCTTTCTTT.

This clonotype was picked up a small number of times. This chain uses TRBV2 with TRBJ2-5; D is possibly TRBD1 (6 bases). Germline-derived CDR1 and CDR2 are SNHLY and FYNNEI. Trimming pared 4 bases from V and 7 bases from J, leaving 25 bases between. The CDR3 loop spans 17 amino acids. CDR3 amino acids: CASSGTPGHAIRGTQYF. The CDR3 nucleotides are TGTGCCAGCAGTGGGACTCCGGGACACGCTATACGGGGGACCCAGTACTTC.

This chain connects TRBV6-1 to TRBJ2-1, with D perhaps TRBD1 (5 bases). The CDR3 is 12 residues long. V was cut by 6 bases and J by 8 bases, with 11 bases left in between. Germline V gives CDR1 MNHNS, CDR2 SASEGT. CDR3 bases: TGTGCCAGCAGCGCCCAGGGCCATGAGCAGTTCTTC. It yields the protein CASSAQGHEQFF.

This clonotype was picked up many times. The rearrangement uses TRBV20-1 and TRBJ2-3; 12 bases map to TRBD2. Germline V gives CDR1 DFQATT, CDR2 SNEGSKA (reference sequence). The junction had 5 bases not matched to a gene; V was cut back by 0 bases and J by 4 bases. The CDR3 sequence is 16 residues long. CDR3 residues: CSARDRASGGADTQYF. In DNA, the CDR3 is TGCAGTGCTAGAGATCGGGCTAGCGGGGGGGCAGATACGCAGTATTTT.

This clonotype was seen repeatedly, ten times or more. The rearrangement links TRBV7-3 to TRBJ2-5; tentative D call: TRBD2 (7 bases). The CDR3 has 15 amino acids. Per the germline V gene, CDR1 is SGHTA and CDR2 is FQGTGA. Trimming left V 2 bases short and J 4 bases short, with 14 bases between. The CDR3 here is CASSLATGGAETQYF. The DNA for the CDR3 is TGTGCCAGCAGCTTAGCCACGGGGGGCGCAGAGACCCAGTACTTC.

Of note for this clonotype: This could be a read error, since a much larger clone is one nucleotide away. The CDR3 sequence: CASSTTGTPITIYF. CDR3 nucleotides: TGTGCCAGCAGCACAACCGGGACTCCAATCACCATATATTTT. This chain links TRBV7-9 with TRBJ1-3, with a weak D call TRBD1 (5 bases). Germline values: CDR1 SEHNR, CDR2 FQNEAQ (reference sequence). This CDR3 has 14 amino acids. V was clipped by 5 bases and J by 9 bases, with 17 bases between them.

In this sample, this clonotype turned up many times. CDR3 protein: CASREVNQETQYF. DNA for the CDR3: TGTGCCAGCAGGGAAGTTAACCAAGAGACCCAGTACTTC. The V and J genes are TRBV6-5 and TRBJ2-5, with D hard to call. The CDR3 is made up of 13 amino acids. Trimming left V 6 bases short and J 0 bases short, with 8 bases between. Per the germline V gene, CDR1 is MNHEY and CDR2 is SVGAGI.

The J gene is TRBJ1-4, the V gene TRBV6-6, with D possibly TRBD1 on 6 matching bases. Trimming took 7 bases from V and 3 from J, leaving 18 bases between them. There are 16 residues in the CDR3. Germline V lookup: CDR1 MNHNY, CDR2 SVGAGI (reference sequence). CDR3: CASTRQEILANEKLFF. In nucleotides, the CDR3 is TGTGCCAGCACCAGACAGGAGATTTTAGCTAATGAAAAACTGTTTTTT.

This clonotype was recorded at least ten times. This chain connects TRBV5-1 to TRBJ2-3; D remains unclear. The CDR3 extends over 16 amino acids. V lost 0 bases to trimming and J lost 6 bases, with 17 bases between them. Germline loops: CDR1 SGHRS, CDR2 YFSETQ. CDR3: CASSLGGTELMDTQYF. The CDR3 nucleotides are TGCGCCAGCAGCTTGGGAGGAACGGAGTTGATGGATACGCAGTATTTT.

This clonotype was seen ten or more times. The gene calls are TRBV27 and TRBJ1-1, with 8 bases lining up with TRBD1. Germline V gene data show CDR1 as MNHEY and CDR2 as SMNVEV (reference sequence). Unmatched junction bases numbered 9, after V lost 6 bases and J lost 6 bases. The CDR3 loop spans 14 amino acids. The CDR3 loop is CASRRQGANPEAFF. For the CDR3, the DNA is TGTGCCAGCAGGCGGCAGGGGGCGAATCCTGAAGCTTTCTTT.

There are many counts of this clonotype. This chain links TRBV20-1 with TRBJ2-3, with 7 bases lining up with TRBD2. Germline CDR1 DFQATT, CDR2 SNEGSKA (reference sequence). The CDR3 loop spans 13 amino acids. The CDR3 is CSPRDYRTDTQYF. Here the CDR3 DNA reads TGCAGCCCCCGGGACTATAGGACAGATACGCAGTATTTT.

The chain employs TRBV5-1 and TRBJ2-3, with 10 bases that match TRBD2. The V gene's germline CDR1 is SGHRS and CDR2 YFSETQ. After removal of 4 bases from V and 4 bases from J, the junction contained 6 bases not matched to a gene. The CDR3 totals 15 residues. The CDR3 loop reads CASSLPSGGPDTQYF. CDR3 DNA sequence: TGCGCCAGCAGCCTCCCTAGCGGGGGCCCAGATACGCAGTATTTT.

This clonotype was recorded at least ten times. The genes are TRBV12-3 or TRBV12-4 and TRBJ1-1; D unresolved. V lost 7 bases and J lost 0, with 9 bases in between. The length of the CDR3 is 13 residues. CDR3 DNA: TGTGCCAGCATTCTTACAGTGAACACTGAAGCTTTCTTT. This gives the protein CASILTVNTEAFF.

This clonotype was picked up many times. The chain links TRBV5-1 to TRBJ2-7; possible D gene TRBD2, 6 bases. V was cut by 0 bases and J by 7 bases, with 11 bases left in between. From germline, CDR1 is SGHRS and CDR2 YFSETQ. CDR3 length equals 13 residues. CDR3 coding DNA: TGCGCCAGCAGCTTGGGACTAGTGTCTGAGCAGTACTTC. Protein: CASSLGLVSEQYF.

This clonotype showed up just a few times. This chain uses TRBV5-1 with TRBJ1-6; TRBD1 matches at 7 bases. CDR1 and CDR2 from the germline V gene are SGHRS and YFSETQ. Trimming removed 4 bases from V and 7 bases from J; junction bases left unmatched: 11. This CDR3 is 16 amino acids long. CDR3 amino acids: CASSPGQEVGNSPLHF. The DNA of the CDR3 is TGCGCCAGCAGCCCCGGACAGGAGGTAGGAAATTCACCCCTCCACTTT.

This clonotype was found many times. J is TRBJ2-2 and V is TRBV6-1; 12 bases agree with TRBD2. J lost 6 bases, V lost 2 bases, and 1 base had no gene match. This CDR3 spans 15 amino acids. The germline V gene encodes CDR1 MNHNS and CDR2 SASEGT. The CDR3, as DNA: TGTGCCAGCAGTGAACTAGCGGGGGGGCCCGGGGAGCTGTTTTTT. As protein: CASSELAGGPGELFF.

This clonotype was observed a few times. J is TRBJ1-1 and V is TRBV27; D is perhaps TRBD1 (5 bases). CDR1 and CDR2 (germline): MNHEY, SMNVEV (reference sequence). This CDR3 is 16 amino acids long. V gave up 1 base and J gave up 2 bases, with 14 bases separating them. The CDR3 spells CASSLWPGRANTEAFF. DNA for the CDR3: TGTGCCAGCAGTTTATGGCCAGGGAGGGCCAACACTGAAGCTTTCTTT.